What follows describes a single T cell receptor (beta chain). No antigen is known for it. These data originate in a study of cytomegalovirus exposure and HLA in healthy donors (dated by TCRdb to 2015 to 2018). A note on the overall study: According to an earlier analysis of a few hundred of the donors, about 179 million T cells yielded 90 million to 130 million unique TCR beta sequences and roughly 280 Gb of sequence data. Approximately 300 gigabases of sequencing data and 70 million to 100 million unique TCR sequences were included in an early release covering around 600 HLA-typed donors. Of the 398 genotyped donors, 81% were placed in the genetic ancestry cluster associated with self-reported Caucasian donors. The aim of the study was to test whether cataloging public T cell receptors could identify signatures of past pathogen exposure. The study used immunosequencing to profile the T cell repertoires of several hundred subjects and linked those repertoires to cytomegalovirus serostatus. A separate validation cohort of 90 to 150 different subjects was used in addition to the 666-subject first cohort. To predict cytomegalovirus infection status, the study brought together high-throughput TCR immunosequencing, statistical association of individual TCRs with disease status, and machine learning. A later analysis re-analyzed previously published TCR beta repertoires from 500 to 700 donors and added high-resolution HLA genotyping to study TCR occurrence patterns. The later analysis used no new phenotypic data to find candidate immune exposures, relying instead on TCR beta sequences and their occurrence across donors. In an earlier analysis of 500 to 650 of the donors, high-throughput TCR beta sequencing was used to judge whether each TCR beta V gene segment behaved as functional or pseudogenic. Donor age, sex, ethnicity and CMV serostatus were collected together with the repertoire data. A later genetic analysis used genome-wide SNP genotypes for about three fifths of the 666 donors, treating that subset as a discovery cohort. All discovery cohort repertoires had been generated on a single sequencing platform. Class I and class II HLA loci were covered by the typing at four-digit resolution. The number of typed donors differed by locus: about 620-640 for A, B, C, DRB1 and DQB1; some 540 for DQA1; over 600 for DPA1; and about 450 for DPB1. Several DR-DQ haplotypes were treated as single units for association and clustering because of strong linkage in the cohort. Across around 400 genotyped donors of the cohort, an average of about 250,000 unique TCR beta nucleotide sequences per donor were sequenced, and around 19% of those sequences were non-productive.

Beyond this particular receptor, the publication reports: The classifier was reported to diagnose cytomegalovirus status with high specificity and sensitivity in both the original cohort and the validation cohort. Over 15 rarely observed V segments, including chromosome 9 orphons, were excluded from the earlier analysis of just under 600 of the donors because counts were too low. When HLA alleles, especially DR and DQ, strongly co-occurred, TCR associations were difficult to assign to individual alleles. According to the authors, the approach could potentially be generalized to other disease states and immunological phenotypes. A later genetic analysis associated a missense DCLRE1C variant with V-gene and J-gene trimming of TCR beta chains, and an independent cohort replicated the association. According to a later analysis, parvovirus B19, influenza, CMV and Epstein-Barr virus appeared linked to several top co-occurrence clusters. Compared with the roughly 700-donor mean, donors in an Asian-associated ancestry cluster had fewer N-insertions in productive TCRs, according to a later genetic analysis. In vitro tests confirmed that a few of the cytomegalovirus-associated TCR beta chains recognize cytomegalovirus antigens. The study listed 170 or so TCR beta chains as associated with cytomegalovirus. Because HLA typing was missing for some donors at each locus, association tests included only the typed subset. Linkage disequilibrium might explain the correlated functional status among segregating V segments, but an unknown experimental factor could not be ruled out. In a later analysis, HLA-associated TCR beta chains were found to be more clonally expanded and to have lower generation probabilities than equally common non-associated chains. The sequencing pipeline was judged likely to have produced a cluster of highly shared sequence variants as a technical artifact. In a later analysis, 15,000 to 20,000 TCR beta sequences were associated with specific HLA alleles at a false discovery rate of 0.05. Immune exposure information for the cohort was limited to CMV serostatus. In a later analysis, TCR association rates were found to vary across HLA loci, with the most associated TCRs seen for DRB1 alleles and the fewest for HLA-C alleles. Some IMGT-functional V segments, including TRBV6-2 and TRBV6-3, could not be told apart with the 87-base-pair reads, so those segments were excluded. A further reported finding was that TCR beta sequences accurately predicted the HLA-A and HLA-B alleles for most subjects in the first cohort. In this cohort, only TCR beta chains were sequenced, and detectable features were limited by the absence of alpha or paired-chain data. Presence/absence analyses assumed roughly uniform sequencing depth across donors, an assumption that may not hold. In an earlier analysis of a few hundred of the donors, most TCR beta V segments were observed in productive rearrangements about 87% or about 30% of the time, broadly matching IMGT annotations. A later analysis found that most CMV-associated TCR beta chains appeared HLA-restricted, with HLA associations seemingly driven largely by CMV exposure. While some public TCRs were present in many individuals, most TCR sequences turned up only very rarely across donors.

Library preparation employed the immunoSEQ multiplex PCR assay. For the multiplex PCR, a mixture combining 60 forward primers for TCR Vbeta segments and 13 reverse primers for TCR Jbeta segments was used. Amplification of the CDR3 region of rearranged TCR beta genes was performed with a multiplex PCR assay on genomic DNA. On the Illumina HiSeq System, the amplified TCR beta libraries were sequenced as 87-base-pair reads. In the original analysis: A later analysis tallied 80 million to 95 million unique TCR beta chains across the 666 repertoires, and 10 million to 11 million of those chains were shared by two or more donors. To remove PCR and sequencing errors, raw reads were error-corrected and collapsed into unique sequences using a nearest-neighbor algorithm that merged closely related sequences. V, D and J gene segments were assigned by aligning CDR3 sequences to IMGT reference sequences. For a sequence to be retained, a match of at least six nucleotides to both a V gene segment and a J gene segment was required. Rearrangements were called productive when the CDR3 lacked stop codons and stayed in frame with V and J; all others were non-productive. CDR3 was defined by IMGT convention, running from the second conserved V-encoded cysteine to the conserved J-encoded phenylalanine. Sequences without an unambiguous match to a single V gene segment were excluded from the earlier analysis of about 600 of the donors. An earlier analysis of about 590 of the donors classified V segments as functional when productive rearrangements were above 56.7% and as segregating when the standard deviation between donors was above 5%. A statistical classification framework was developed to diagnose cytomegalovirus status using the catalog of TCR beta chain sequences. In a later analysis, V and J genes were assigned by comparing TCR nucleotide sequences against IMGT/GENE-DB human TR gene sequences. Using the TCRdist pipeline, a later analysis assigned CDR3 sequences along with most-parsimonious VDJ recombination scenarios. A later analysis defined each TCR beta chain by its CDR3 amino acid sequence plus V-gene family, and excluded reads lacking a unique V-gene family. As a way to deal with suspected cross-contamination and a sequencing artifact, a later analysis dropped 592 nucleotide sequences that were highly shared and had low generation probability. A later analysis calculated a clonal expansion index for each public chain from normalized within-repertoire ranks of inferred template counts. In a later analysis, generation probabilities were computed using a VDJ recombination model fitted to out-of-frame rearrangements, and the results were checked against IGoR. In a later analysis, TCR-TCR, TCR-HLA and TCR-CMV co-occurrence was scored with hypergeometric tests, and a repertoire-size bias correction was applied to TCR pairs. False discovery rates were estimated in a later analysis by permuting HLA or CMV assignments 20 times. In a later analysis, co-occurring TCRs were grouped using DBSCAN, with TCRdist sequence similarity added in when clustering inside HLA-allele-positive subsets. Repertoires with fewer than 30,000 or more than 120,000 public chains were left out of co-occurrence clustering, as were roughly five repertoires with anomalous nucleotide sharing. TCRdb took this table from immuneACCESS and kept in-frame rearrangements with V and J called. Such tables lack part of the clones; where checked against another copy, unresolved V genes explain under half of the gap, and the rest is unexplained. V and J calls and clone size are as listed in that table; D and trimming were resolved from the DNA. This sample's records show 150,000 to 250,000 clones. The ten top clones hold less than 0.85% of the sample.

The cohort was made up of 666 healthy bone marrow donors. Cohort members were all nominally healthy when sampled, although unrecorded immune exposures were likely present. The donor tested CMV seronegative and was one of the 352 seronegative cohort members. Each donor provided a peripheral blood sample, and peripheral blood mononuclear cells were used for TCR beta sequencing. The Qiagen DNeasy Blood Extraction Kit was used to extract genomic DNA from the blood cell samples. The CDR3 goes from the cysteine to the phenylalanine over 15 residues. Just CDR3 DNA is preserved here, 45 bases in frame from base 1. V and J are truncated by 5 bases and 1 base respectively, leaving an intervening sequence of 14 bases. Looking up the germline V gene yields CDR1 SGHTA and CDR2 FQGNSA.

The chain joins TRBV7-2 to TRBJ1-1, with TRBD1 perhaps the D gene, on 5 matching bases. The sample comprised PBMCs. This receptor was identified in a boy aged 10-17 years in good health and CMV-seronegative. The CDR3 loop reads CASSQIGVSNTEAFF. The nucleotide sequence reads as follows: TGTGCCAGCAGCCAGATAGGGGTCTCGAACACTGAAGCTTTCTTT.